Following are 24 T cell receptor beta chains from one sample sequenced in a study of shared clonotypes between healthy human individuals. Profiling relied on immunoSEQ multiplex PCR, and the TCRdb table lists in-frame clones only, not all of them. Among 2 million to 2.5 million clones, roughly 93% were seen once, and the ten largest hold 0.39%. The sample comprised naive CD4+ T cells from PBMCs. Subset of the sample: CD45RA+ positively selected. The receptors originated from a man younger than 30 in good health. Some clones in this sample may be carry-over from other donors' samples.

The V gene is TRBV14, the J gene TRBJ2-5, with D tentatively TRBD2 (6 bases). Trimming pared 2 bases from V and 9 bases from J, leaving 13 bases between. This CDR3 contains 13 residues. Per germline, CDR1 SGHDN and CDR2 FVKESK. CDR3 sequence: CASSQRGGGAQYF. The CDR3 DNA reads TGTGCCAGCAGCCAACGGGGCGGAGGGGCCCAGTACTTC.

The rearrangement joins TRBV5-1 to TRBJ2-3, with D perhaps TRBD1 (6 bases). The length of the CDR3 is 14 residues. V shed 2 bases and J shed 4 bases, with 11 bases lying between them. Germline CDR1 is SGHRS and CDR2 is YFSETQ. The DNA for the CDR3 is TGCGCCAGCAGCTTACAGGGAAGGTCAGATACGCAGTATTTT. Amino acid sequence: CASSLQGRSDTQYF.

The chain joins TRBV29-1 to TRBJ1-2; D remains unclear. Trimming removed 3 bases from V and 4 bases from J, with 9 bases in between. The CDR3 contains 12 residues. Germline V CDR1 and CDR2: SQVTM, ANQGSEA. The CDR3 sequence: CSVDQVLYGYTF. As DNA, the CDR3 is TGCAGCGTTGACCAGGTCCTCTATGGCTACACCTTC.

This chain connects TRBV29-1 to TRBJ2-7; D is uncertain. The V gene's germline CDR1 is SQVTM and CDR2 ANQGSEA. Trimming left V 7 bases short and J 3 bases short, with 10 bases between. CDR3 length equals 11 residues. DNA of the CDR3: TGCAGCGCTTCCTTAAACTACGAGCAGTACTTC. Protein sequence: CSASLNYEQYF.

This clone was found once. J is TRBJ2-3 and V is TRBV18; 7 bases agree with TRBD2. The trim removed 2 bases at V and 6 bases at J, leaving 8 bases unmatched. The CDR3 loop spans 15 amino acids. The V gene's germline CDR1 is KGHSH and CDR2 LQKENI. The chain's CDR3 is CASSPGTPAGDTQYF. CDR3 sequence (DNA): TGTGCCAGCTCACCAGGGACTCCAGCGGGGGATACGCAGTATTTT.

This clone has just one count. The chain has TRBV4-2 and TRBJ2-2; TRBD2 matches 12 bases. Trimming at V came to 4 bases and at J to 2 bases, leaving 5 bases not matched to a gene. This CDR3 has 17 amino acids. Germline V gene sequence: CDR1 LGHNA, CDR2 YNFKEQ. CDR3 coding DNA: TGTGCCAGCAGCCGGAGACTAGCGGGGGTTAACACCGGGGAGCTGTTTTTT. Its protein product is CASSRRLAGVNTGELFF.

This chain uses TRBV4-2 with TRBJ2-7; TRBD1 agrees at 7 bases. The CDR3 covers 15 residues. Germline CDR1 is LGHNA and CDR2 is YNFKEQ. J was trimmed by 0 bases and V by 3 bases; bases with no gene match: 5. CDR3 region: CASSQLDRDSYEQYF. For the CDR3, the DNA is TGTGCCAGCAGCCAGCTAGACAGGGACTCCTACGAGCAGTACTTC.

The chain uses TRBV9 and TRBJ2-4, with no clear D. V lost 4 bases, J lost 1 base, and 6 bases lay in between. There are 13 residues in the CDR3. CDR1 and CDR2 (germline): SGDLS, YYNGEE. The CDR3 DNA reads as TGTGCCAGCAGCTCCGAGGCCAAAAACATTCAGTACTTC. This codes for CASSSEAKNIQYF. The full variable domain, completed using reference TRBV9 and TRBJ2-4, is DSGVTQTPKHLITATGQRVTLRCSPRSGDLSVYWYQQSLDQGLQFLIQYYNGEERAKGNILERFSAQQFPDLHSELNLSSLELGDSALYFCASSSEAKNIQYFGAGTRLSVL.

The V gene is TRBV11-1, the J gene TRBJ2-3; D is unresolved. Trimming took off 6 bases at V and 6 bases at J, with 13 bases between the two ends. Germline-derived CDR1 and CDR2 are SGHAT and FQDESV (reference sequence). The CDR3 spans 13 residues. The CDR3 nucleotides are TGTGCCAGCAGGAGGAAGCAACAGGATACGCAGTATTTT. Protein product: CASRRKQQDTQYF.

With regard to this clone: This CDR3 is also generated by other DNA sequences in the sample. The chain links TRBV7-7 to TRBJ2-5; unclear D gene. The V and J ends lost 3 bases and 5 bases respectively, with 10 bases between them. CDR1 is SSHAT, CDR2 FNYEAQ, per germline (reference sequence). CDR3 length: 13 amino acids. The CDR3 DNA is TGTGCCAGCAGCTTTAGTGGGCGGGAGACCCAGTACTTC. It translates to CASSFSGRETQYF.

This CDR3 is CASSSQGSGEQYF. DNA for the CDR3: TGTGCCAGCAGCTCACAGGGGAGCGGCGAGCAGTACTTC. The chain recombines TRBV7-3 with TRBJ2-7; 7 bases are shared with TRBD1. This CDR3 is built from 13 residues. The J segment lost 6 bases and the V segment lost 4 bases, leaving 6 bases of the junction unmatched. CDR1 is SGHTA, CDR2 FQGTGA, per germline.

This chain connects TRBV27 to TRBJ2-5; 14 bases line up with TRBD2. Trimming cost V 6 bases and J 4 bases; bases outside gene matches: 13. In germline, CDR1 is MNHEY, CDR2 SMNVEV (reference sequence). The CDR3 is 18 residues long. The CDR3 protein is CASSSGLAGGRVRETQYF. The CDR3 DNA is TGTGCCAGCAGCTCCGGACTAGCGGGAGGTAGGGTTCGAGAGACCCAGTACTTC.

The chain is built from TRBV18 and TRBJ2-1; D might be TRBD2 (5 bases). Trimming stripped 6 bases from V and 7 bases from J, with 19 bases between. Germline loops: CDR1 KGHSH, CDR2 LQKENI. This CDR3 is built from 15 residues. The CDR3 DNA reads as TGTGCCAGCTCTCGCCGAGCCCAAACGGGGAATGAGCAGTTCTTC. This translates into CASSRRAQTGNEQFF.

V usage is TRBV28 and J usage is TRBJ2-7; D unclear. CDR1 MDHEN and CDR2 SYDVKM come from the germline V gene. The CDR3 runs to 12 residues. CDR3 loop: CSTCKNLYEQYF. The CDR3 DNA sequence: TGTTCGACATGCAAAAACCTCTACGAGCAGTACTTC.

This clone showed up just once. The chain has TRBV28 and TRBJ2-4, with TRBD2 as a possible D gene (5 bases). Germline V gene data show CDR1 as MDHEN and CDR2 as SYDVKM. This CDR3 contains 13 residues. V lost 7 bases, J lost 4 bases, and 11 bases lay in between. The CDR3 loop reads CASIEGRKNIQYF. The CDR3 DNA follows: TGTGCCAGCATTGAGGGCAGAAAAAACATTCAGTACTTC.

A remark on this clone: The same CDR3 is also encoded by other DNA sequences in this sample. The CDR3 nucleotides read TGTGCCAGCAGCTTTGACAGGGTAGCCTACGAGCAGTACTTC. Translated, it gives CASSFDRVAYEQYF. The rearrangement uses TRBV5-6 and TRBJ2-7; 7 nucleotides agree with TRBD1. The germline V gene encodes CDR1 SGHDT and CDR2 YYEEEE. J was trimmed by 2 bases and V by 2 bases; bases with no gene match: 4. This CDR3 has 14 amino acids.

This chain uses TRBV19 with TRBJ2-2, with 10 bases lining up with TRBD2. From germline, CDR1 is LNHDA and CDR2 SQIVND (reference sequence). The CDR3 contains 17 residues. The junction had 15 bases not matched to a gene; V was cut back by 6 bases and J by 8 bases. The CDR3 DNA sequence: TGTGCCAGTAGAAACAAGGGAAGGACTAGCGGCCTGGGGGAGCTGTTTTTT. Protein product: CASRNKGRTSGLGELFF.

This clone was detected only once. The chain links TRBV7-8 to TRBJ1-4; D not resolved. V was pared by 6 bases and J by 4 bases, with 18 bases between. The V gene's germline CDR1 is SGHVS and CDR2 FQNEAQ. The CDR3 runs 16 residues. CDR3 coding DNA: TGTGCCAGCAGACCATCACCGGGCACTATTAATGAAAAACTGTTTTTT. Translation gives CASRPSPGTINEKLFF.

This clone was counted only a few times. Other DNA variants within this sample encode the same CDR3. The J gene is TRBJ1-1, the V gene TRBV9; 8 positions match TRBD1. The V segment lost 4 bases and the J segment 1 base; nucleotides outside the gene matches: 3. The CDR3 contains 14 residues. CDR1 is SGDLS, CDR2 YYNGEE, per germline. The CDR3 nucleotides read TGTGCCAGCAGCACCACAGGGGGGAACACTGAAGCTTTCTTT. Protein: CASSTTGGNTEAFF.

The chain employs TRBV29-1 and TRBJ1-4; no firm D call. CDR3 length: 12 amino acids. Germline CDR1 reads SQVTM; CDR2 reads ANQGSEA. V was clipped by 3 bases and J by 3 bases, with 5 bases between them. Here the CDR3 reads CSVEGPNEKLFF. The CDR3 DNA reads TGCAGCGTTGAGGGTCCTAATGAAAAACTGTTTTTT.

A remark on this clone: This sample also contains other DNA sequences that code for the same CDR3. J is TRBJ2-7 and V is TRBV6-5; 9 bases align to TRBD1. The junction had 5 bases not matched to a gene; V was cut back by 2 bases and J by 6 bases. This CDR3 spans 14 amino acids. Germline V CDR1 and CDR2: MNHEY, SVGAGI. DNA of the CDR3: TGTGCCAGCAGTTACAACAGGGGGCCCGGCGAGCAGTACTTC. It specifies CASSYNRGPGEQYF.

A word on this clone: The sample carries other DNA sequences with the same CDR3. The J gene is TRBJ1-2, the V gene TRBV5-6; D possibly corresponds to TRBD1 (5 bases). The V gene's germline CDR1 is SGHDT and CDR2 YYEEEE. Trimming pared 4 bases from V and 5 bases from J, leaving 9 bases between. This CDR3 has 12 amino acids. The DNA of the CDR3 is TGTGCCAGCAGCCCGGGGCCTTATGGCTACACCTTC. Translated: CASSPGPYGYTF.

This chain links TRBV28 with TRBJ2-2; 12 bases agree with TRBD2. The germline V gene encodes CDR1 MDHEN and CDR2 SYDVKM. CDR3 length: 16 residues. The V and J ends lost 6 bases and 4 bases, in that order; junction bases with no gene match: 6. The CDR3 DNA is TGTGCCAGCAGCACGACTAGCGGGAGAATCACCGGGGAGCTGTTTTTT. It encodes CASSTTSGRITGELFF.

The V call is TRBV4-2, the J call TRBJ1-5; no definite D call. Trimming took off 0 bases at V and 0 bases at J, with 6 bases between the two ends. CDR1 LGHNA and CDR2 YNFKEQ come from the germline V gene. The CDR3 has 15 residues. The CDR3 DNA sequence: TGTGCCAGCAGCCAAGATTTTTATAGCAATCAGCCCCAGCATTTT. Translated: CASSQDFYSNQPQHF.